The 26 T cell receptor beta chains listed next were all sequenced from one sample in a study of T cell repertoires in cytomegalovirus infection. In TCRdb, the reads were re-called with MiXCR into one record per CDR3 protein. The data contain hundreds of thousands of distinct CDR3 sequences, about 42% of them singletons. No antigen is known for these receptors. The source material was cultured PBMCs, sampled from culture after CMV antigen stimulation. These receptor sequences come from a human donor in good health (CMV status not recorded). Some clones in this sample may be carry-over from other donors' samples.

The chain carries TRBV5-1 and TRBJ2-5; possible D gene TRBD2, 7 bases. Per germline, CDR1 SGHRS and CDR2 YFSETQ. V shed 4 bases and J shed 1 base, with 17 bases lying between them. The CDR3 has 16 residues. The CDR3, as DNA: TGCGCCAGCAGCCCGGAGTGGCGGGGGCTCCAAGAGACCCAGTACTTC. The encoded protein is CASSPEWRGLQETQYF. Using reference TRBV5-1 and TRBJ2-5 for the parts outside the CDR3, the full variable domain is KAGVTQTPRYLIKTRGQQVTLSCSPISGHRSVSWYQQTPGQGLQFLFEYFSETQRNKGNFPGRFSGRQFSNSRSEMNVSTLELGDSALYLCASSPEWRGLQETQYFGPGTRLLVL.

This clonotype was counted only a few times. CDR3 DNA: TGCGCCAGCAGCTTGATCGGACAGGGCTACACCTTC. Translating it yields CASSLIGQGYTF. This rearrangement joins TRBV5-1 to TRBJ1-2; the D gene is possibly TRBD1 (6 bases). Germline V gives CDR1 SGHRS, CDR2 YFSETQ. The CDR3 runs 12 residues. The ends were cut back, 1 base at V and 8 bases at J, with 9 bases in the middle.

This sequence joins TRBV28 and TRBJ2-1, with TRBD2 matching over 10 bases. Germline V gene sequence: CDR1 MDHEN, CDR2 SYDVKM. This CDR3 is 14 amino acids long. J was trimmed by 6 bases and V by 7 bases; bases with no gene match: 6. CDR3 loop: CASTLAGVGNEQFF. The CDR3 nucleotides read TGTGCCAGCACCCTAGCGGGAGTAGGCAATGAGCAGTTCTTC.

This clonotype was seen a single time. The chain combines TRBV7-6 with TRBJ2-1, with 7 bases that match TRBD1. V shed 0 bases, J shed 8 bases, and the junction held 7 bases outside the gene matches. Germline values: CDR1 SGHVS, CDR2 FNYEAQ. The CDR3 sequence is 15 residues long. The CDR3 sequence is CASSLAQRGPYEQFF. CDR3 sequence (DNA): TGTGCCAGCAGCTTAGCGCAGAGGGGGCCGTATGAGCAGTTCTTC.

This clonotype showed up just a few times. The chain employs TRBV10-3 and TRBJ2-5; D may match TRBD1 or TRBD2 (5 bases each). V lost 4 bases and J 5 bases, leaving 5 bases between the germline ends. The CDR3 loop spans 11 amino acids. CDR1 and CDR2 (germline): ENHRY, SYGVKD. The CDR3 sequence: CAISGGETQYF. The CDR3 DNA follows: TGTGCCATCAGTGGGGGGGAGACCCAGTACTTC.

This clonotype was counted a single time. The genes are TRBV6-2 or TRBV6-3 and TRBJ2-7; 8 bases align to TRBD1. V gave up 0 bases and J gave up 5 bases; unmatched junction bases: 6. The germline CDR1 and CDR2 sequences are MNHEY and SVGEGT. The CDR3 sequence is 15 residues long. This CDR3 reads CASSYSATGVDEQYF. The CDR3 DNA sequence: TGTGCCAGCAGTTACTCGGCGACAGGGGTTGACGAGCAGTACTTC.

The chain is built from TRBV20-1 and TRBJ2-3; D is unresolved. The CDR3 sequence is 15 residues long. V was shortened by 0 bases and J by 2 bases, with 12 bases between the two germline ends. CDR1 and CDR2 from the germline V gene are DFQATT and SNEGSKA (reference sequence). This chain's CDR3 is CSARDPTQPTDTQYF. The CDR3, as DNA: TGCAGTGCTAGAGACCCTACTCAACCCACAGATACGCAGTATTTT.

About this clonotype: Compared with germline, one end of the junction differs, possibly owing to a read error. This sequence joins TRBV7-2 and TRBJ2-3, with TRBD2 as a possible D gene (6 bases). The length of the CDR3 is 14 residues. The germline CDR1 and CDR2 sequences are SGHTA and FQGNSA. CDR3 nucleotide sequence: TGTGCCAGCACCTTACACGGGGGAACAGATACGCAGTATTTT. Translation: CASTLHGGTDTQYF.

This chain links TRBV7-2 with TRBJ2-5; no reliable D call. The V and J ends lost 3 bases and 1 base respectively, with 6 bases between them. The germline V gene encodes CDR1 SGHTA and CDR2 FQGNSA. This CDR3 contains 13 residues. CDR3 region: CASSLLFQETQYF. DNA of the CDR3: TGTGCCAGCAGCTTGCTATTCCAAGAGACCCAGTACTTC. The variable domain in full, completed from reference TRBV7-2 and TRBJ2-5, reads GAGVSQSPSNKVTEKGKDVELRCDPISGHTALYWYRQSLGQGLEFLIYFQGNSAPDKSGLPSDRFSAERTGGSVSTLTIQRTQQEDSAVYLCASSLLFQETQYFGPGTRLLVL.

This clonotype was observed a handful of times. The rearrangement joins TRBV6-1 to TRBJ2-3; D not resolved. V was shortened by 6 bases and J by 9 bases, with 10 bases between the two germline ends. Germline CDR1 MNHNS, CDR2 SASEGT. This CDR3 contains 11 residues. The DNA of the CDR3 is TGTGCCAGCAGACTTGGGAAAACGCAGTATTTT. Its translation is CASRLGKTQYF.

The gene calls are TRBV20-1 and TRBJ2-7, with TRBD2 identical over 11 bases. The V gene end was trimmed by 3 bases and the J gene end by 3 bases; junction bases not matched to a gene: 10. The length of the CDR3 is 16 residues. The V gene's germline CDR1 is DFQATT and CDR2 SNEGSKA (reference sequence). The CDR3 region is CSASPGLAGENYEQYF. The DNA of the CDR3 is TGCAGTGCTAGCCCCGGACTAGCGGGCGAGAACTACGAGCAGTACTTC.

For the CDR3, the DNA is TGTGCCAGCAGCTTAGCGATCGGTAGCAGCACAGATACGCAGTATTTT. It translates to CASSLAIGSSTDTQYF. This chain connects TRBV7-2 to TRBJ2-3; D ambiguous. This CDR3 is 16 amino acids long. Trimming left V 0 bases short and J 0 bases short, with 10 bases between. Germline lookup yields CDR1 SGHTA and CDR2 FQGNSA.

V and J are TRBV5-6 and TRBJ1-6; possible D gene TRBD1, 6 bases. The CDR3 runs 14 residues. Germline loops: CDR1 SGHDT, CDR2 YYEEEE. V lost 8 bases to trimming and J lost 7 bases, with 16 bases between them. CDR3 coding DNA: TGTGCCAGTACGGAGCCCGGGACAAATTCACCCCTCCACTTT. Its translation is CASTEPGTNSPLHF.

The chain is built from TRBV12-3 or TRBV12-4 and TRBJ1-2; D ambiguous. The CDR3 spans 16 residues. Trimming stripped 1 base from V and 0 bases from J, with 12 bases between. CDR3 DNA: TGTGCCAGCAGTTTAGGCCTCCTAAGGCCTAACTATGGCTACACCTTC. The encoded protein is CASSLGLLRPNYGYTF.

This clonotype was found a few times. Here the CDR3 DNA reads TGTGCCAGCAGCTCTAGACCTCTCCAAGAGACCCAGTACTTC. Amino acid sequence: CASSSRPLQETQYF. The chain has TRBV7-2 and TRBJ2-5; no clear D. The germline CDR1 and CDR2 sequences are SGHTA and FQGNSA. Trimming pared 4 bases from V and 1 base from J, leaving 10 bases between. The CDR3 is 14 residues long.

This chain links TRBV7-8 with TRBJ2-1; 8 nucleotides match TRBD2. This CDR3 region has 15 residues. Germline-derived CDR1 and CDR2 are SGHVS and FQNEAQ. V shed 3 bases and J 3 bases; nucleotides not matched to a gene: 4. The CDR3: CASSLRGAFYNEQFF. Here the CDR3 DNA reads TGTGCCAGCAGCTTGCGGGGGGCTTTCTACAATGAGCAGTTCTTC.

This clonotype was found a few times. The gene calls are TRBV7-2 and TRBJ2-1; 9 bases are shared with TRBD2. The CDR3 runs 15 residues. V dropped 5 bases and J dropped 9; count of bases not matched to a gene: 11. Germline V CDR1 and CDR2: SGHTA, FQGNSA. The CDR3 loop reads CASSPGTSLLPEQFF. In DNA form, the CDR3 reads TGTGCCAGCAGCCCAGGGACTAGCTTGCTTCCTGAGCAGTTCTTC.

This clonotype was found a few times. The CDR3 reads CASGPRTGGELFF. CDR3 coding DNA: TGTGCCAGCGGCCCGCGAACAGGGGGGGAGCTGTTTTTT. The chain links TRBV7-4 to TRBJ2-2; possibly TRBD1 for D (6 bases). The V end lost 8 bases, the J end lost 8 bases, and 15 bases lay between the germline ends. Looked up from germline, CDR1 is SGHVT and CDR2 is SQSDAQ. The CDR3 totals 13 residues.

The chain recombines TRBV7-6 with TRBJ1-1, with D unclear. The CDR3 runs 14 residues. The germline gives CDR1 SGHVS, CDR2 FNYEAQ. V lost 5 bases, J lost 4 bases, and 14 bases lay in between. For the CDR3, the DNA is TGTGCCAGCAGCCCACCCCCGGTGGGCACTGAAGCTTTCTTT. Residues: CASSPPPVGTEAFF. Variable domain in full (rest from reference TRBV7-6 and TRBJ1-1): GAGVSQSPRYKVTKRGQDVALRCDPISGHVSLYWYRQALGQGPEFLTYFNYEAQQDKSGLPNDRFSAERPEGSISTLTIQRTEQRDSAMYRCASSPPPVGTEAFFGQGTRLTVV.

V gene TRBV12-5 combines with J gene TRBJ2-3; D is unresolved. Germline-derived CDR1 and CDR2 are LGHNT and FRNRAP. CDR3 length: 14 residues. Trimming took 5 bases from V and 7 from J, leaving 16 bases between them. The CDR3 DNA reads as TGTGCTAGTGGTGGACCCGGGCCCCCCAATACGCAGTATTTT. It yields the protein CASGGPGPPNTQYF.

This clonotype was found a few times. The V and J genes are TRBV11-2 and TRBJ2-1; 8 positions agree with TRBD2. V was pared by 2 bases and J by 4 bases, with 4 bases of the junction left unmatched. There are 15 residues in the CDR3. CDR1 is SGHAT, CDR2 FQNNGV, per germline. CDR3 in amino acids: CASSLITGGYNEQFF. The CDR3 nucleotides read TGTGCCAGCAGCTTAATAACGGGAGGGTACAATGAGCAGTTCTTC.

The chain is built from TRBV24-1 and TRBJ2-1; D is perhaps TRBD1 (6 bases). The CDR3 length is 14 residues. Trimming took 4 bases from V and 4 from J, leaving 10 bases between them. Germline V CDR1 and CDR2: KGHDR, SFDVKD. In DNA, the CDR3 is TGTGCCACCAGTGACCGGACAGCTTACAATGAGCAGTTCTTC. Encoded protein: CATSDRTAYNEQFF.

The CDR3 DNA reads as TGTGCCAGCAGCTCACTCTCGGGACTGCAAGAGACCCAGTACTTC. This gives the protein CASSSLSGLQETQYF. The chain couples TRBV7-2 to TRBJ2-5; D possibly corresponds to TRBD2 (6 bases). Germline CDR1 is SGHTA and CDR2 is FQGNSA. The CDR3 consists of 15 residues. V was trimmed by 4 bases and J by 2 bases, leaving 14 bases between them.

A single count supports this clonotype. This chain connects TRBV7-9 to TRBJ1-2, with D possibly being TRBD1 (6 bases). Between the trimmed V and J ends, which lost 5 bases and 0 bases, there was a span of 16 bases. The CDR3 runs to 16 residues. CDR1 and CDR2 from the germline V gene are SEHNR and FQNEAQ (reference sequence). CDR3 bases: TGTGCCAGCAGCCCCGGCGGGGGGACACCTAACTATGGCTACACCTTC. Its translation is CASSPGGGTPNYGYTF.

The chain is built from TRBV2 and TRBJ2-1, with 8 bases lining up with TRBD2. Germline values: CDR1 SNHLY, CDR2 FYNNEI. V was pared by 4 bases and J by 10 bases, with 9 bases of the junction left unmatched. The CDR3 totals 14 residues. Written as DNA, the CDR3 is TGTGCCAGCAGTGTATACGGGACTAGAAGAGAGCAGTTCTTC. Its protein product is CASSVYGTRREQFF.

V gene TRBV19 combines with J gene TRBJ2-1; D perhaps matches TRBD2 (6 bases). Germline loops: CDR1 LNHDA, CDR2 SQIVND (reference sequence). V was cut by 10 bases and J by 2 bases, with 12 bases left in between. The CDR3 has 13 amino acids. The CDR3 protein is CAISGTTYNEQFF. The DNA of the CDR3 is TGTGCCATTAGCGGTACCACCTACAATGAGCAGTTCTTC. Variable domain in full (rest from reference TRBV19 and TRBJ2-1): DGGITQSPKYLFRKEGQNVTLSCEQNLNHDAMYWYRQDPGQGLRLIYYSQIVNDFQKGDIAEGYSVSREKKESFPLTVTSAQKNPTAFYLCAISGTTYNEQFFGPGTRLTVL.